This TCR beta chain emerged from a study of chemoradiotherapy in HPV16-positive cancers. The V end was cut by 6 bases, the J end by 3 bases, with 9 bases between. This CDR3 region has 12 residues. Germline V gene data show CDR1 as SGHNT and CDR2 as YENEEA. Here immunoSEQ multiplex PCR was the method, and the copy in TCRdb shows in-frame clones only, minus some. The sample contains tens of thousands of clones, 90% of which appear only once. This receptor was taken from a human donor with HPV-associated anogenital cancer. The material was blood, obtained from a patient who underwent chemoradiotherapy. This chain connects TRBV11-3 to TRBJ2-7; D is possibly TRBD2 (6 bases). This CDR3 is CASSPGGYEQYF. CDR3 DNA: TGTGCCAGCAGTCCCGGGGGCTACGAGCAGTACTTC.